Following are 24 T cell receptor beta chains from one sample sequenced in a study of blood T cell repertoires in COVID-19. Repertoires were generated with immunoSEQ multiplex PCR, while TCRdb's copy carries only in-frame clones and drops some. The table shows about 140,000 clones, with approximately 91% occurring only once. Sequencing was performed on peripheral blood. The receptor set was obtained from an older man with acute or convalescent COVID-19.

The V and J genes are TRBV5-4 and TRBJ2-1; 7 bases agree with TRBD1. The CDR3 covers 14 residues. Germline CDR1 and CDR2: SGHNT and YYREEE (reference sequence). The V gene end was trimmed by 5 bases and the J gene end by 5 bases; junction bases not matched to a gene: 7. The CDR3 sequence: CASSPGQTNNEQFF. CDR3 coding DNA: TGTGCCAGCAGTCCGGGACAGACCAACAATGAGCAGTTCTTC. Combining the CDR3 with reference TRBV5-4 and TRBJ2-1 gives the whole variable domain ETGVTQSPTHLIKTRGQQVTLRCSSQSGHNTVSWYQQALGQGPQFIFQYYREEENGRGNFPPRFSGLQFPNYSSELNVNALELDDSALYLCASSPGQTNNEQFFGPGTRLTVL.

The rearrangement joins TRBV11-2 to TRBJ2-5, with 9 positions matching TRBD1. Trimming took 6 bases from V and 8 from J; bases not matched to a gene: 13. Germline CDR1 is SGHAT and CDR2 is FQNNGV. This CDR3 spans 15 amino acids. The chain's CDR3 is CASRDAPGQGTTQYF. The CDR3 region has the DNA TGTGCCAGCAGAGATGCTCCGGGACAGGGTACAACCCAGTACTTC.

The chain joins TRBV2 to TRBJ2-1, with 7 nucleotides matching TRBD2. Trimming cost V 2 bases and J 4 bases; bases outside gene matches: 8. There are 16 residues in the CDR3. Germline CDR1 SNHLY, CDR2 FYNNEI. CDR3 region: CASSELGGSPYNEQFF. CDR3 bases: TGTGCCAGCAGTGAACTAGGCGGGAGTCCATACAATGAGCAGTTCTTC.

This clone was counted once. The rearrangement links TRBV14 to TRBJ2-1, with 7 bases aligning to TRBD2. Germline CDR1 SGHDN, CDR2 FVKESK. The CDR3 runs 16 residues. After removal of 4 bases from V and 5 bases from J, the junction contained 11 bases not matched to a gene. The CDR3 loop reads CASSPLGRESHNEQFF. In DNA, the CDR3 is TGTGCCAGCAGCCCCCTTGGGCGGGAGTCCCACAATGAGCAGTTCTTC.

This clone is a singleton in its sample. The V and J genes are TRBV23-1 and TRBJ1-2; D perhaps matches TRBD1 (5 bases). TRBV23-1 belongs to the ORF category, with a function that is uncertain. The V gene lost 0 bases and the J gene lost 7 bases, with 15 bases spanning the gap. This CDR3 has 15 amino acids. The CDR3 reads CASSQSRGERSGYTF. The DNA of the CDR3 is TGCGCCAGCAGTCAATCTCGGGGGGAGAGATCTGGCTACACCTTC.

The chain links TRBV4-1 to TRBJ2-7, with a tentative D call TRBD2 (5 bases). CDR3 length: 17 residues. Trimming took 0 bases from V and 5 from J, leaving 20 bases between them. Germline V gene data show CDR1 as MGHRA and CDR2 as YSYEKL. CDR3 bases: TGCGCCAGCAGCCAAGAGCCCTTCCGGGCCGACGGGGACGAGCAGTACTTC. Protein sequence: CASSQEPFRADGDEQYF.

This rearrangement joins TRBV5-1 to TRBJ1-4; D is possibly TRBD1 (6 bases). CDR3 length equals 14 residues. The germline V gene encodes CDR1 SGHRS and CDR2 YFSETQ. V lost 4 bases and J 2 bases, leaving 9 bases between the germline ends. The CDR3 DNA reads TGCGCCAGCAGCCGAACAGGGACTAATGAAAAACTGTTTTTT. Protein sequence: CASSRTGTNEKLFF. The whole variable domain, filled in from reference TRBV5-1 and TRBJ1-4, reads KAGVTQTPRYLIKTRGQQVTLSCSPISGHRSVSWYQQTPGQGLQFLFEYFSETQRNKGNFPGRFSGRQFSNSRSEMNVSTLELGDSALYLCASSRTGTNEKLFFGSGTQLSVL.

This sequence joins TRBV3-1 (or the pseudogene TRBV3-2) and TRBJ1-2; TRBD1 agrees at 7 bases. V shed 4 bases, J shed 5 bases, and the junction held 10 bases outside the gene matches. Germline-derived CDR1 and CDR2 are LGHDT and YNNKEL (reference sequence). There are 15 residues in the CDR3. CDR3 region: CASSPGTVRIYGYTF. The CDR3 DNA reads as TGTGCCAGCAGCCCTGGGACAGTGAGGATTTATGGCTACACCTTC.

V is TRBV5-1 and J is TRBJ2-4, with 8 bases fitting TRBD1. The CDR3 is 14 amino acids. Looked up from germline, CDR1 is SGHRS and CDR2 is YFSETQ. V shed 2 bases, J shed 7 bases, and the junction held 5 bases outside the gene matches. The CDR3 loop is CASSFDRGGNIQYF. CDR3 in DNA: TGCGCCAGCAGCTTCGACAGGGGTGGGAACATTCAGTACTTC.

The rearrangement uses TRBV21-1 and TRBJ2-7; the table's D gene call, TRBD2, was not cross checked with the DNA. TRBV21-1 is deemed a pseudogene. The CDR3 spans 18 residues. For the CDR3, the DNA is TGTGCCAGCAGCCTCGATGGGGGACTAGCGGGAGAAGGGGACGAGCAGTACTTC. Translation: CASSLDGGLAGEGDEQYF.

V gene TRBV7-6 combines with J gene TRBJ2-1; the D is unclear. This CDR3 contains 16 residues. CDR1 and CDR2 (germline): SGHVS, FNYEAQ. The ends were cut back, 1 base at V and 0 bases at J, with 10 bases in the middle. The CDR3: CASSLVQRSSYNEQFF. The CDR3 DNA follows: TGTGCCAGCAGCTTAGTCCAGCGAAGCTCCTACAATGAGCAGTTCTTC.

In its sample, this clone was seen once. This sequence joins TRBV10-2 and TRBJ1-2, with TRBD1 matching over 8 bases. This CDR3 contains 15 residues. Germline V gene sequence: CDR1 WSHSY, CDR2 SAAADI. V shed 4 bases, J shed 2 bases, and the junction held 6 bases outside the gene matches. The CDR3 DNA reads TGCGCCAGCAGTGGGGCCCGGACAGGGAACTATGGCTACACCTTC. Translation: CASSGARTGNYGYTF.

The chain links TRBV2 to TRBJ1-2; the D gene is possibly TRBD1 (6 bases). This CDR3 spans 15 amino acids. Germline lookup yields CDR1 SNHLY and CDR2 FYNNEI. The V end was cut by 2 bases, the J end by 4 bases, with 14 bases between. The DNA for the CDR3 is TGTGCCAGCAGTGAAACCAGACAGGAGGTCTATGGCTACACCTTC. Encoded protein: CASSETRQEVYGYTF.

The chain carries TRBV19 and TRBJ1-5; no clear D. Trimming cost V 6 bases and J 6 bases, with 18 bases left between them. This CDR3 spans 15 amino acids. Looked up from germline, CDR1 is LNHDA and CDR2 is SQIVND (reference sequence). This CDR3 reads CASRSPWEGIQPQHF. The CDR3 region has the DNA TGTGCCAGTAGATCCCCATGGGAGGGAATTCAGCCCCAGCATTTT.

CDR3 region: CASSPGQFDQPQHF. CDR3 nucleotide sequence: TGTGCCAGCAGCCCGGGACAGTTCGATCAGCCCCAGCATTTT. The V and J genes are TRBV28 and TRBJ1-5; 7 bases fit TRBD1. The CDR3 sequence is 14 residues long. Germline V gene sequence: CDR1 MDHEN, CDR2 SYDVKM. J lost 5 bases, V lost 6 bases, and 7 bases had no gene match.

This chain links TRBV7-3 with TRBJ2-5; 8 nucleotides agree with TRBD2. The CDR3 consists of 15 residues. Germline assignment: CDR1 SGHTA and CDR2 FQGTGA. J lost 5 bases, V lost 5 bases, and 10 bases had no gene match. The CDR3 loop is CASSPTPAGVETQYF. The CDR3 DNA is TGTGCCAGCAGCCCAACCCCAGCGGGAGTTGAGACCCAGTACTTC. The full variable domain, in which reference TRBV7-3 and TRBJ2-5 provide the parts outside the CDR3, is GAGVSQTPSNKVTEKGKYVELRCDPISGHTALYWYRQSLGQGPEFLIYFQGTGAADDSGLPNDRFFAVRPEGSVSTLKIQRTERGDSAVYLCASSPTPAGVETQYFGPGTRLLVL.

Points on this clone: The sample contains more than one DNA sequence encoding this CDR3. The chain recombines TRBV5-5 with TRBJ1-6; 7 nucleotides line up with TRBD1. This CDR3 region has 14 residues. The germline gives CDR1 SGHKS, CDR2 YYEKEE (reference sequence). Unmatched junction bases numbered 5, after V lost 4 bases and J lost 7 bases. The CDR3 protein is CASSLTGENSPLHF. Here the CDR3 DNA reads TGTGCCAGCAGCCTAACAGGGGAGAATTCACCCCTCCACTTT.

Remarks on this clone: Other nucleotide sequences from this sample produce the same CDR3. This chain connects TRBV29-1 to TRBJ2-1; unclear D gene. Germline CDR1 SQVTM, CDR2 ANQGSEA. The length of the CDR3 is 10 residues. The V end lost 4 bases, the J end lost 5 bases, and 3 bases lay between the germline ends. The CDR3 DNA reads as TGCAGCGTTGCAGACAATGAGCAGTTCTTC. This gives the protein CSVADNEQFF.

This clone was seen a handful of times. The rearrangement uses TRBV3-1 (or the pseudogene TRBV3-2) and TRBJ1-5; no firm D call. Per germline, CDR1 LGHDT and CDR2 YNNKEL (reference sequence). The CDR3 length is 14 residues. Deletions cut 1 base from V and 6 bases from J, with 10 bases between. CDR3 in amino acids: CASSQVAGGQPQHF. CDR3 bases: TGTGCCAGCAGCCAAGTTGCAGGTGGTCAGCCCCAGCATTTT.

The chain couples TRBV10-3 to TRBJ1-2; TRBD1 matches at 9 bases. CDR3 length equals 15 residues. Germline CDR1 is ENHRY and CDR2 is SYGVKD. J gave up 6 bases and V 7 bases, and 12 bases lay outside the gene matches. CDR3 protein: CAITGTGKRENGYTF. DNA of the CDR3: TGTGCCATCACCGGGACAGGGAAACGCGAGAATGGCTACACCTTC.

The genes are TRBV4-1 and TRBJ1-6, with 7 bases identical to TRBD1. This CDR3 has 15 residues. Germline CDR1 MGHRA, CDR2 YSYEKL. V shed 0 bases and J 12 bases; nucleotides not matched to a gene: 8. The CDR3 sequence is CASSQDPGDRGPLHF. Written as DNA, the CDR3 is TGCGCCAGCAGCCAAGACCCAGGGGACAGAGGACCCCTCCACTTT.

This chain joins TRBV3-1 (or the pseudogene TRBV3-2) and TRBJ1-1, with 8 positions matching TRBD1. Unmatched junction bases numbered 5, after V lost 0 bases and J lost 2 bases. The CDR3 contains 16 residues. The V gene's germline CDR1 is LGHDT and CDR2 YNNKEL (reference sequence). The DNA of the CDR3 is TGTGCCAGCAGCCAAGATGGGGCAGGGGGCAACACTGAAGCTTTCTTT. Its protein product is CASSQDGAGGNTEAFF.

DNA for the CDR3: TGTGCCAGCAGCTTAGCGAACGGTCTAATTGACGAGCAGTACTTC. Its protein product is CASSLANGLIDEQYF. The chain joins TRBV7-9 to TRBJ2-7; D remains ambiguous. The CDR3 is 15 amino acids. CDR1 and CDR2 from the germline V gene are SEHNR and FQNEAQ (reference sequence). Between the trimmed V and J ends, which lost 0 bases and 5 bases, there was a span of 14 bases.

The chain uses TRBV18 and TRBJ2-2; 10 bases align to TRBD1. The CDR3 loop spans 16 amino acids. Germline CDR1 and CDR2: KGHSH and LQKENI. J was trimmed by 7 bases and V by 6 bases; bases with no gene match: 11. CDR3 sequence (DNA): TGTGCCAGCTCGCCAATGAGACAGGGGGCCGGCGGGGAGCTGTTTTTT. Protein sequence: CASSPMRQGAGGELFF.